A single sample gave rise to the 5 T cell receptor beta chains below, sequenced in a study of blood T cell repertoires in COVID-19. The table came from immunoSEQ multiplex PCR; TCRdb's copy has only in-frame clones and leaves some out. The profile shows 180,000 or so clones, approximately 85% of them singletons. Sequenced material: peripheral blood. The receptors derive from a man in his 60s with acute or convalescent COVID-19.

The V and J genes are TRBV29-1 and TRBJ1-2; perhaps TRBD1 as D (5 bases). CDR3 size: 14 residues. Trimming stripped 2 bases from V and 4 bases from J, with 14 bases between. Germline lookup yields CDR1 SQVTM and CDR2 ANQGSEA. The CDR3 DNA reads as TGCAGCGTTGAACGTTGGGGGGGGTTCTATGGCTACACCTTC. Translation gives CSVERWGGFYGYTF.

This sequence joins TRBV5-4 and TRBJ2-6; 9 bases line up with TRBD1. This CDR3 has 17 amino acids. Germline V gives CDR1 SGHNT, CDR2 YYREEE (reference sequence). With 0 bases clipped from V and 2 bases from J, the junction kept 3 bases outside the gene matches. DNA for the CDR3: TGTGCCAGCAGCTTGGGACAGGGGGGGACTGGGGCCAACGTCCTGACTTTC. Protein sequence: CASSLGQGGTGANVLTF.

This chain uses TRBV7-8 with TRBJ1-5, with 7 bases aligning to TRBD1. The CDR3 runs to 15 residues. Germline CDR1 reads SGHVS; CDR2 reads FQNEAQ. V shed 3 bases, J shed 6 bases, and the junction held 8 bases outside the gene matches. In DNA, the CDR3 is TGTGCCAGCAGCTTGGGGACAGTAAGGGGTCAGCCCCAGCATTTT. Protein product: CASSLGTVRGQPQHF.

V usage is TRBV7-3 and J usage is TRBJ2-7; D might be TRBD1 (6 bases). Germline V CDR1 and CDR2: SGHTA, FQGTGA. V lost 3 bases to trimming and J lost 2 bases, with 14 bases between them. The CDR3 is 15 residues long. The CDR3 DNA reads as TGTGCCAGCAGCTTGTGGGGGCGTCTAACCTACGAGCAGTACTTC. As protein: CASSLWGRLTYEQYF.

The chain carries TRBV7-9 and TRBJ2-5, with D maybe TRBD2 (6 bases). Germline values: CDR1 SEHNR, CDR2 FQNEAQ (reference sequence). The ends were cut back, 0 bases at V and 2 bases at J, with 7 bases in the middle. The CDR3 contains 14 residues. The CDR3 loop reads CASSLAGGQETQYF. CDR3 DNA sequence: TGTGCCAGCAGCTTAGCCGGAGGGCAAGAGACCCAGTACTTC. Looking up the rest from reference TRBV7-9 and TRBJ2-5 gives the full variable domain: DTGVSQNPRHKITKRGQNVTFRCDPISEHNRLYWYRQTLGQGPEFLTYFQNEAQLEKSRLLSDRFSAERPKGSFSTLEIQRTEQGDSAMYLCASSLAGGQETQYFGPGTRLLVL.